Below, 15 T cell receptor beta chains from the same sample are listed, as sequenced in a study of T cell clusters in autoimmune cytopenias. TRB amplification used roughly 250 ng of peripheral blood genomic DNA. TRB was amplified by touch-down multiplex PCR, primer pools A and B combined. With the multiplex PCR reads reprocessed, TCRdb shows one record per CDR3 protein and no DNA. This sample's table reports over 3,000 distinct CDR3 sequences. The sample was peripheral blood. All receptors come from a human donor with an autoimmune cytopenia or autoimmune hepatitis (not recorded which).

This clonotype is labeled medium-sized (0.01 to 0.1%) based on frequency. The genes are TRBV27 and TRBJ2-7; absent DNA, TCRdb's TRBD1 call cannot be checked. Looked up from germline, CDR1 is MNHEY and CDR2 is SMNVEV (reference sequence). The CDR3 has 13 amino acids. The CDR3: CASSFAGAHEQYF.

By frequency, this clonotype registers medium-sized. V is TRBV13 and J is TRBJ2-1; checking the TCRdb D call of TRBD1 is not possible without DNA. This CDR3 has 16 amino acids. Germline CDR1 and CDR2: PRHDT and FYEKMQ (reference sequence). CDR3 region: CASSDSGANSYNEQFF.

Its frequency marks this clonotype as large. The rearrangement links TRBV29-1 to TRBJ2-3. The CDR3 spans 11 residues. CDR1 is SQVTM, CDR2 ANQGSEA, per germline. The CDR3 here is CSLGSTDTQYF.

The chain recombines TRBV20-1 with TRBJ2-1; TCRdb outputs TRBD2, but without DNA this stays unchecked. This CDR3 is 19 amino acids long. Germline CDR1 is DFQATT and CDR2 is SNEGSKA (reference sequence). The chain's CDR3 is CSASSLASGRAGAYNEQFF.

V and J are TRBV20-1 and TRBJ2-5; TCRdb returns TRBD2, unconfirmable since there is no DNA. Germline CDR1 DFQATT, CDR2 SNEGSKA (reference sequence). The CDR3 loop spans 13 amino acids. CDR3 region: CSALRGGGETQYF.

Judged by frequency, this clonotype is medium-sized (0.01 to 0.1%). The rearrangement links TRBV18 to TRBJ2-5; the TCRdb D gene call, TRBD1, has no DNA to confirm it. The CDR3 length is 15 residues. Germline assignment: CDR1 KGHSH and CDR2 LQKENI. The CDR3 reads CASSYYGGTRETQYF.

The genes are TRBV6-1 and TRBJ1-2; checking the TCRdb D call of TRBD1 is not possible without DNA. This CDR3 has 13 amino acids. CDR1 is MNHNS, CDR2 SASEGT, per germline. CDR3 sequence: CASSENPGNGYTF.

The rearrangement joins TRBV12-3 or TRBV12-4 to TRBJ2-7; checking the TCRdb D call of TRBD2 is not possible without DNA. CDR3 length equals 15 residues. The CDR3 loop reads CASSLWTSDTGEQYF.

J is TRBJ1-4 and V is TRBV30; no DNA is available, so the TRBD1 call from TCRdb remains unchecked. Looked up from germline, CDR1 is GTSNPN and CDR2 is SVGIG (reference sequence). This CDR3 contains 13 residues. This chain's CDR3 is CAFEGQYNEKLFF.

The V call is TRBV7-9, the J call TRBJ2-1; TCRdb gives TRBD2 as the D gene, but with no DNA this cannot be confirmed. This CDR3 region has 15 residues. CDR1 and CDR2 from the germline V gene are SEHNR and FQNEAQ (reference sequence). CDR3 residues: CASSLAGGPVNEQFF.

Its frequency marks this clonotype as medium-sized. This sequence joins TRBV12-3 or TRBV12-4 and TRBJ2-1. The CDR3 runs to 13 residues. The CDR3 loop reads CASTGVAYNEQFF.

This clonotype is identified as medium-sized (0.01 to 0.1%) from frequency. V and J are TRBV19 and TRBJ2-7; checking the TCRdb D call of TRBD2 is not possible without DNA. The CDR3 length is 17 residues. The V gene's germline CDR1 is LNHDA and CDR2 SQIVND (reference sequence). CDR3 loop: CASSIGSGRVNSYEQYF. The whole variable domain, filled in from reference TRBV19 and TRBJ2-7, reads DGGITQSPKYLFRKEGQNVTLSCEQNLNHDAMYWYRQDPGQGLRLIYYSQIVNDFQKGDIAEGYSVSREKKESFPLTVTSAQKNPTAFYLCASSIGSGRVNSYEQYFGPGTRLTVT.

The chain combines TRBV6-1 with TRBJ2-1; the D call from TCRdb, TRBD2, cannot be confirmed without DNA. The germline V gene encodes CDR1 MNHNS and CDR2 SASEGT. The CDR3 is 15 residues long. CDR3 region: CASRAGTSGYNEQFF.

V gene TRBV27 combines with J gene TRBJ2-5. Germline V CDR1 and CDR2: MNHEY, SMNVEV (reference sequence). The CDR3 covers 15 residues. The CDR3 is CASSLRWQQQETQYF.

The chain uses TRBV7-9 and TRBJ2-3; the D call of TRBD1 rests on TCRdb alone, since no DNA is present to check it. CDR1 is SEHNR and CDR2 is FQNEAQ in the germline V gene (reference sequence). CDR3 length: 16 residues. The CDR3 sequence: CASSLGRGRGTDTQYF.